This is a list of T cell receptor beta chains from one sample in a study of cytomegalovirus exposure and HLA in healthy donors. TCRdb keeps only in-frame clones here, not all; method: immunoSEQ multiplex PCR. This sample carries 250,000 to 400,000 clones, approximately 88% of them seen once, and the ten largest clones take around 0.91%. The sequencing sample was made of PBMCs. Receptors originate from a young man in good health and CMV-seronegative. Both conserved end residues are part of each CDR3. Each record gives: J gene, V gene, D gene, clone size, CDR3 protein, CDR3 DNA. D genes are given only for firm matches. The listing skips clone size in some rows; elsewhere it reads once, few, many or a size class.

TRBJ2-3 TRBV10-3 TRBD2 . CAISESGGAADTQYF TGTGCCATCAGTGAGAGCGGGGGGGCGGCAGATACGCAGTATTTT
TRBJ2-7 TRBV6-5 . . CASSYKGLSYEQYF TGTGCCAGCAGTTACAAAGGACTCTCCTACGAGCAGTACTTC
TRBJ2-7 TRBV29-1 . once CSVEAGGWSDSYEQYF TGCAGCGTTGAAGCGGGGGGCTGGTCGGACTCCTACGAGCAGTACTTC
TRBJ2-6 TRBV19 TRBD1 . CASRRQGTGANVLTF TGTGCCAGTAGAAGACAGGGAACTGGGGCCAACGTCCTGACTTTC
TRBJ2-5 TRBV2 TRBD2 . CASKRGAQETQYF TGTGCCAGCAAGCGGGGGGCTCAAGAGACCCAGTACTTC
TRBJ2-4 TRBV15 TRBD1 . CATSRGQGYGENIQYF TGTGCCACCAGCAGGGGACAGGGTTATGGGGAAAACATTCAGTACTTC
TRBJ2-5 TRBV27 TRBD2 . CASGLAGRETQYF TGTGCCAGCGGACTAGCGGGGAGAGAGACCCAGTACTTC
TRBJ2-5 TRBV11-2 TRBD2 . CASSPRRGGFFETQYF TGTGCCAGCAGCCCCAGGCGGGGGGGCTTTTTCGAGACCCAGTACTTC
TRBJ2-7 TRBV5-4 . . CASSLKSSYEQYF TGTGCCAGCAGCTTAAAGAGCTCCTACGAGCAGTACTTC
TRBJ2-1 TRBV6-6 . . CASLLRGFDNEQFF TGTGCCAGCCTGCTTAGGGGATTTGATAATGAGCAGTTCTTC
TRBJ1-5 TRBV6-5 TRBD1 . CASSQTGGGNQPQHF TGTGCCAGCAGCCAAACAGGGGGGGGCAATCAGCCCCAGCATTTT
TRBJ2-1 TRBV27 . . CASSLFQGLMYNEQFF TGTGCCAGCAGTTTATTCCAGGGACTGATGTACAATGAGCAGTTCTTC
TRBJ1-4 TRBV6-1 . . CATGILEKLFF TGTGCCACCGGTATCTTGGAAAAACTGTTTTTT
TRBJ2-1 TRBV13 . . CASSRTANSYNEQFF TGTGCCAGCAGCAGGACAGCTAACTCCTACAATGAGCAGTTCTTC
TRBJ1-6 TRBV4-1 . . CASSQYRATNSPLHF TGCGCCAGCAGCCAATACAGGGCTACTAATTCACCCCTCCACTTT
TRBJ2-7 TRBV1 . . CTRGSGTASYEQYF TGCACCAGGGGGTCCGGGACTGCTTCCTACGAGCAGTACTTC
TRBJ2-3 TRBV5-4 TRBD1 once CASSSRDRETDTQYF TGTGCCAGCAGCTCCCGGGACAGGGAGACAGATACGCAGTATTTT
TRBJ2-3 TRBV7-2 . . CASSLAGLSTDTQYF TGTGCCAGCAGCTTAGCTGGTCTAAGCACAGATACGCAGTATTTT
TRBJ2-5 TRBV15 TRBD2 . CATSRASGGRETQYF TGTGCCACCAGCAGAGCTAGCGGGGGTAGGGAGACCCAGTACTTC
TRBJ1-1 TRBV6-6 . . CASTAPGLADTEAFF TGTGCCAGCACCGCTCCAGGGTTGGCCGACACTGAAGCTTTCTTT
TRBJ2-3 TRBV9 TRBD2 . CASSSSGTSGLLDTQYF TGTGCCAGCAGCTCCTCAGGGACTAGCGGACTTCTGGATACGCAGTATTTT
TRBJ1-4 TRBV7-9 TRBD1 . CASSLSGGFEKLFF TGTGCCAGCAGCTTATCAGGGGGCTTTGAAAAACTGTTTTTT
TRBJ1-5 TRBV6-6 . few CASRPARDTNQPQHF TGTGCCAGCCGCCCGGCCCGGGACACAAACCAGCCCCAGCATTTT
TRBJ2-1 TRBV7-9 . . CASRGLSNEQFF TGTGCCAGCAGAGGACTGAGCAATGAGCAGTTCTTC
TRBJ1-1 TRBV6-1 TRBD1 . CASSKPPDRGNAFF TGTGCCAGCAGTAAACCGCCGGACAGGGGGAATGCTTTCTTT
TRBJ2-7 TRBV29-1 . . CSVVPFGGYEQYF TGCAGCGTTGTACCATTTGGGGGGTACGAGCAGTACTTC
TRBJ2-1 TRBV13 TRBD1 . CASSLGGDSPNYNEQFF TGTGCCAGCAGCTTAGGTGGGGACAGCCCTAATTACAATGAGCAGTTCTTC
TRBJ1-2 TRBV5-6 . . CASSLDTGTGGYGYTF TGTGCCAGCAGCTTGGATACAGGGACCGGCGGCTATGGCTACACCTTC
TRBJ1-5 TRBV4-1 TRBD1 few CASSQIAGTEHQPQHF TGCGCCAGCAGCCAAATAGCCGGGACAGAACATCAGCCCCAGCATTTT
TRBJ2-7 TRBV11-2 TRBD1 once CASSFATGPYEQYF TGTGCCAGCAGCTTTGCGACAGGGCCCTACGAGCAGTACTTC
TRBJ2-1 TRBV7-2 TRBD2 . CASSSLAGGQGSEQFF TGTGCCAGCAGCTCACTAGCGGGGGGGCAAGGGAGTGAGCAGTTCTTC
TRBJ2-2 TRBV27 TRBD2 once CASSLRGDTGELFF TGTGCCAGCAGCTTGCGGGGGGACACCGGGGAGCTGTTTTTT
TRBJ2-1 TRBV11-2 . once CASSWGGGGFHNEQFF TGTGCCAGCAGCTGGGGTGGAGGCGGGTTCCACAATGAGCAGTTCTTC